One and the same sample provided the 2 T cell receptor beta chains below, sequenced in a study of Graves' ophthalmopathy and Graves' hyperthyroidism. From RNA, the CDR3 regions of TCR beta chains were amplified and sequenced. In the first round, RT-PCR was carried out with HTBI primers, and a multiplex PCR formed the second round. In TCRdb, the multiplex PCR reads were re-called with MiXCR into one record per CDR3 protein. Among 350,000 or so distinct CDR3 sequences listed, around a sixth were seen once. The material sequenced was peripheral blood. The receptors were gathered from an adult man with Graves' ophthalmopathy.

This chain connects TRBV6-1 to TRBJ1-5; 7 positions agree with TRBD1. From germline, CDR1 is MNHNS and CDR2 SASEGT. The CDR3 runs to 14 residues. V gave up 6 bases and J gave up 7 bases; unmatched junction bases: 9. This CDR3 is CASSRGTARQPQHF. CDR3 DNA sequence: TGTGCCAGCAGCCGCGGGACAGCAAGGCAGCCCCAGCATTTT.

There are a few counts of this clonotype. The DNA of the CDR3 is TGTGCCAGCAGCTTATATCCGGGGGCTATGTACGAGCAGTACTTC. The encoded protein is CASSLYPGAMYEQYF. V is TRBV11-1 and J is TRBJ2-7; D possibly uses TRBD1 or TRBD2 (6 bases each). CDR1 is SGHAT and CDR2 is FQDESV in the germline V gene (reference sequence). The V end lost 2 bases, the J end lost 4 bases, and 15 bases lay between the germline ends. CDR3 length: 15 amino acids.